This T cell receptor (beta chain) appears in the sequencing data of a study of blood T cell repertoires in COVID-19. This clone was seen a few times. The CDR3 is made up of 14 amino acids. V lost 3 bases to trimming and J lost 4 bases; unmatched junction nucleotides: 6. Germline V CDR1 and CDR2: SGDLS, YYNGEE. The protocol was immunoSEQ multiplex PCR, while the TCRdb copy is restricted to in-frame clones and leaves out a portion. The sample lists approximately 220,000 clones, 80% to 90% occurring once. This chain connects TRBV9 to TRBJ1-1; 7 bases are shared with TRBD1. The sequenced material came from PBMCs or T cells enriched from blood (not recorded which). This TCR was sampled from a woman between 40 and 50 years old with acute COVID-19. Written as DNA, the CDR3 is TGTGCCAGCAGCGAAGGGACAGAACCCACTGAAGCTTTCTTT. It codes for CASSEGTEPTEAFF.